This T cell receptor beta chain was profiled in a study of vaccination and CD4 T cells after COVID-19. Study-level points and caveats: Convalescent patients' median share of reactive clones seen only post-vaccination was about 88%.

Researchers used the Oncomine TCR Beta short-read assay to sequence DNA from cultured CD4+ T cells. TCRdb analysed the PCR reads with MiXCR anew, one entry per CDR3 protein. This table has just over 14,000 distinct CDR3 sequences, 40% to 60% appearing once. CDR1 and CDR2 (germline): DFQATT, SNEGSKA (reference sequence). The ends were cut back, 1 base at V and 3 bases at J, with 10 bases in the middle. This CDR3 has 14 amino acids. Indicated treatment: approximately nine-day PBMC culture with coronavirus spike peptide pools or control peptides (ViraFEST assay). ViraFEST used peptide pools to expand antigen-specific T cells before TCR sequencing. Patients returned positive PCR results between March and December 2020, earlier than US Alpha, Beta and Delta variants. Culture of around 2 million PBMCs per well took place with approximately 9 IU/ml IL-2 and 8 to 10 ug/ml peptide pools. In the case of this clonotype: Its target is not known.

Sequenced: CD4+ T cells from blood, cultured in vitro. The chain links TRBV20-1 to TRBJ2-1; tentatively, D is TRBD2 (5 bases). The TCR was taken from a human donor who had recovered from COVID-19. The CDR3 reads CSARGGSVYNEQFF. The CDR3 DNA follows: TGCAGTGCTAGAGGAGGGAGTGTCTACAATGAGCAGTTCTTC.